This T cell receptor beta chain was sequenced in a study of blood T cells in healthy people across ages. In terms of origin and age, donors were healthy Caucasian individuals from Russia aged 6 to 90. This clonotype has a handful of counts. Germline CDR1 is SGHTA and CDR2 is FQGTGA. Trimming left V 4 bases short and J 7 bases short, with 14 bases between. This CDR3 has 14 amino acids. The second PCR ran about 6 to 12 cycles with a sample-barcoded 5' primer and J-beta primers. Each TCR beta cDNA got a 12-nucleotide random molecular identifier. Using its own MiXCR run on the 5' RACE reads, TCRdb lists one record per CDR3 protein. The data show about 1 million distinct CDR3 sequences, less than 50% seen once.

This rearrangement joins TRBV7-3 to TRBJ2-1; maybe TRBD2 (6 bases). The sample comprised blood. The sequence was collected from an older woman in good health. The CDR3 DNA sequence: TGTGCCAGCAGCTCCGGGATAGCGGTAAATGAGCAGTTCTTC. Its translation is CASSSGIAVNEQFF.